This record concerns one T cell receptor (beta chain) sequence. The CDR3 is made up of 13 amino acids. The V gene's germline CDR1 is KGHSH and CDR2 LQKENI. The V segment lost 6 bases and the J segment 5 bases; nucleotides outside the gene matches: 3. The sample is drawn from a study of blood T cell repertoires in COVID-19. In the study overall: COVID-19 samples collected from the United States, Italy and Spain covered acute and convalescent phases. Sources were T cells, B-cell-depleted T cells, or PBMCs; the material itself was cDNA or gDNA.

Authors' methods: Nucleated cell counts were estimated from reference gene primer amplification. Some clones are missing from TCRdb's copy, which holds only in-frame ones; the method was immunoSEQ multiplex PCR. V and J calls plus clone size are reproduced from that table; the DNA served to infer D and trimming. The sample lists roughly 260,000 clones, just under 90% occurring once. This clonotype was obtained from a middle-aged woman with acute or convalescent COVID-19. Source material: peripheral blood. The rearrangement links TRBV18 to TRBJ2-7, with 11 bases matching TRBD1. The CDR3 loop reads CASSRGQGDEQYV. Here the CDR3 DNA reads TGTGCCAGCTCTAGGGGACAGGGGGACGAGCAGTACGTC.